The 3 T cell receptor beta chains below were found in one sample sequenced in a study of blood T cell repertoires in COVID-19. Only in-frame clones appear in the TCRdb table, and some are missing; sequencing was by immunoSEQ multiplex PCR. The data contain 150,000 to 200,000 clones, roughly 85% of them singletons. The specimen was peripheral blood. The receptors shown here come from a young woman with acute or convalescent COVID-19.

The rearrangement links TRBV5-6 to TRBJ2-4, with 7 bases lining up with TRBD2. Germline CDR1 and CDR2: SGHDT and YYEEEE. Germline trimming cut 0 bases from V and 0 bases from J; bases unmatched to any gene: 6. CDR3 length: 17 residues. The CDR3 reads CASSLVLGGRAKNIQYF. The CDR3 bases are TGTGCCAGCAGCTTGGTGCTGGGAGGGAGAGCCAAAAACATTCAGTACTTC.

The chain's CDR3 is CASSQDRLGIRGDSEAFF. CDR3 sequence (DNA): TGCGCCAGCAGCCAAGATCGGTTAGGTATTCGAGGGGACTCTGAAGCTTTCTTT. This chain links TRBV4-1 with TRBJ1-1; tentatively, D is TRBD1 (5 bases). Germline-derived CDR1 and CDR2 are MGHRA and YSYEKL. V lost 0 bases and J 6 bases, leaving 23 bases between the germline ends. The CDR3 length is 18 residues.

The chain combines TRBV30 with TRBJ2-3; the D gene is possibly TRBD2 (6 bases). Germline CDR1 GTSNPN, CDR2 SVGIG (reference sequence). CDR3 length: 13 amino acids. V was clipped by 2 bases and J by 6 bases, with 12 bases between them. The CDR3 loop reads CAWSRRGRDTQYF. DNA of the CDR3: TGTGCCTGGAGTAGACGTGGGAGGGATACGCAGTATTTT.